This T cell receptor (beta chain) was sequenced in a study of human T cells and chemical hapten exposure. Time point given: pre-sensitization, week 0. The treatment: therapeutic diphenylcyclopropenone sensitization with weekly scalp DPC. TCRdb redid the calling of the RACE reads with MiXCR, one entry per CDR3 protein. Found here are more than 300,000 distinct CDR3 sequences, 4% to 6% of them singletons; the top ten hold 2% to 3%. Trimming shortened V by 0 bases and J by 8 bases, and 4 bases separated the two germline ends. The germline V gene encodes CDR1 DFQATT and CDR2 SNEGSKA (reference sequence). This CDR3 is 11 amino acids long.

The sample consisted of whole blood, taken in connection with sensitization to the hapten diphenylcyclopropenone (DPC). This receptor was taken from a woman between 50 and 59 years old with alopecia areata. Some clones in this sample may be carry-over from other donors' samples. This chain joins TRBV20-1 and TRBJ1-4; D is unresolved. The CDR3 reads CSAREEEKLFF. The CDR3 region has the DNA TGCAGTGCTAGAGAAGAGGAAAAACTGTTTTTT.